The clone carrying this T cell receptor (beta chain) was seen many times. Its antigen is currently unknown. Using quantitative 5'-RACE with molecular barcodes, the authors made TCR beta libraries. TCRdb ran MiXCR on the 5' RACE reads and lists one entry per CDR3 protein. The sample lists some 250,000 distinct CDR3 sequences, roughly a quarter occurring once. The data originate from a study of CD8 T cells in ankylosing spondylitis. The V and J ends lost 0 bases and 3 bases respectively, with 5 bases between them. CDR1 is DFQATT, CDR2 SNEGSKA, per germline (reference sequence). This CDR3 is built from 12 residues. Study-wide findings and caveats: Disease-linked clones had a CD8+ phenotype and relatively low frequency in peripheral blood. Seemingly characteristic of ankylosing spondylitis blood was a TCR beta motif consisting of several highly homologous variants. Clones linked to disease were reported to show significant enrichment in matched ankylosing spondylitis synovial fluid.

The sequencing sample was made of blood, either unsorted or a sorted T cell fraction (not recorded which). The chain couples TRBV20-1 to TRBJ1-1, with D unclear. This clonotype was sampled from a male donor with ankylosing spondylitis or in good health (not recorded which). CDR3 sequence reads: CSARDRHTEAFF. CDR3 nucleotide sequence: TGCAGTGCTAGAGATCGGCACACTGAAGCTTTCTTT.